These 22 T cell receptor beta chains were sequenced from one sample in a study of blood T cell repertoires in COVID-19. Repertoires were generated with immunoSEQ multiplex PCR, while TCRdb's copy carries only in-frame clones and drops some. The repertoire has 90,000 to 140,000 clones, 81% of them found once; the top ten carry less than 45%. Material for sequencing was peripheral blood. These receptors originate from a man older than 75 with acute or convalescent COVID-19.

The chain links TRBV3-1 (or the pseudogene TRBV3-2) to TRBJ2-7, with D tentatively TRBD1 (5 bases). Germline V gives CDR1 LGHDT, CDR2 YNNKEL (reference sequence). The ends were cut back, 4 bases at V and 6 bases at J, with 10 bases in the middle. CDR3 length: 12 residues. In DNA form, the CDR3 reads TGTGCCAGCAGCCGCGGACAAGGCGAGCAGTACTTC. It translates to CASSRGQGEQYF.

This clone was observed once. The J gene is TRBJ2-7, the V gene TRBV24-1, with 14 bases lining up with TRBD2. Germline CDR1 reads KGHDR; CDR2 reads SFDVKD. There are 19 residues in the CDR3. V was pared by 8 bases and J by 0 bases, with 14 bases of the junction left unmatched. Written as DNA, the CDR3 is TGTGCCACCAACAAAACGACTAGCGGGAGGGCCGATAGCTCCTACGAGCAGTACTTC. This sequence encodes CATNKTTSGRADSSYEQYF.

This chain links TRBV2 with TRBJ2-7; perhaps TRBD1 as D (6 bases). CDR1 is SNHLY and CDR2 is FYNNEI in the germline V gene. V lost 7 bases to trimming and J lost 3 bases, with 10 bases between them. This CDR3 region has 12 residues. The CDR3: CASTQDSYEQYF. Written as DNA, the CDR3 is TGTGCCAGCACCCAGGACAGCTACGAGCAGTACTTC.

The chain employs TRBV18 and TRBJ1-5, with D possibly matching TRBD1 (5 bases). The CDR3 has 14 amino acids. Trimming left V 3 bases short and J 2 bases short, with 8 bases between. Germline-derived CDR1 and CDR2 are KGHSH and LQKENI. CDR3: CASSPGQGNQPQHF. In DNA, the CDR3 is TGTGCCAGCTCACCGGGGCAGGGCAATCAGCCCCAGCATTTT.

The chain links TRBV24-1 to TRBJ2-2; 11 nucleotides agree with TRBD1. This CDR3 spans 17 amino acids. The V gene's germline CDR1 is KGHDR and CDR2 SFDVKD. Unmatched junction bases numbered 5, after V lost 3 bases and J lost 3 bases. This CDR3 reads CATSDTPGQGDTGELFF. The CDR3 bases are TGTGCCACCAGTGATACCCCGGGACAGGGGGACACCGGGGAGCTGTTTTTT.

The gene calls are TRBV6-5 and TRBJ1-5; D not resolved. Trimming removed 7 bases from V and 2 bases from J, with 9 bases in between. The CDR3 has 13 amino acids. The germline V gene encodes CDR1 MNHEY and CDR2 SVGAGI. The CDR3, as DNA: TGTGCCAGCATTAGTGGTGGCAATCAGCCCCAGCATTTT. This translates into CASISGGNQPQHF.

Only one count was recorded for this clone. The rearrangement links TRBV7-2 to TRBJ1-5; tentative D call: TRBD1 (5 bases). Germline CDR1 and CDR2: SGHTA and FQGNSA. CDR3 length equals 14 residues. V was cut by 1 base and J by 3 bases, with 7 bases left in between. CDR3 sequence reads: CASSLGGHNQPQHF. The DNA of the CDR3 is TGTGCCAGCAGCTTAGGGGGCCACAATCAGCCCCAGCATTTT.

The chain couples TRBV19 to TRBJ2-6; TRBD2 is a possible D gene (6 bases). Germline assignment: CDR1 LNHDA and CDR2 SQIVND (reference sequence). V lost 7 bases and J 2 bases, leaving 12 bases between the germline ends. This CDR3 comprises 15 residues. The CDR3 DNA follows: TGTGCCAGTAAGGAGGGTTCGACTGGGGCCAACGTCCTGACTTTC. It specifies CASKEGSTGANVLTF.

The chain recombines TRBV7-3 with TRBJ2-5; TRBD2 agrees at 8 bases. The CDR3 is 15 residues long. From germline, CDR1 is SGHTA and CDR2 FQGTGA. Trimming at V came to 5 bases and at J to 2 bases, leaving 7 bases not matched to a gene. The DNA of the CDR3 is TGTGCCAGCAGCCCCCAGCGCGGGGGGCAAGAGACCCAGTACTTC. This sequence encodes CASSPQRGGQETQYF.

The genes are TRBV28 and TRBJ1-4, with unresolved D. With 7 bases removed from V and 5 bases from J, the gap between germline ends came to 8 bases. This CDR3 contains 12 residues. The germline CDR1 and CDR2 sequences are MDHEN and SYDVKM. CDR3 amino acids: CASTRGNEKLFF. For the CDR3, the DNA is TGTGCCAGCACACGGGGAAATGAAAAACTGTTTTTT.

The genes are TRBV2 and TRBJ2-3, with 8 positions matching TRBD2. Germline V gene lookup returns CDR1 SNHLY and CDR2 FYNNEI. V lost 11 bases, J lost 0 bases, and 4 bases stayed unmatched. The CDR3 is made up of 13 amino acids. The CDR3 coding sequence is TGTGCCGTTTCTAGCGGGAGCACAGATACGCAGTATTTT. Its protein is CAVSSGSTDTQYF.

V is TRBV6-2 or TRBV6-3 and J is TRBJ2-7, with a tentative D call TRBD1 (7 bases). From germline, CDR1 is MNHEY and CDR2 SVGEGT. The CDR3 is made up of 18 amino acids. With 3 bases removed from V and 3 bases from J, the gap between germline ends came to 24 bases. In nucleotides, the CDR3 is TGTGCCAGCAGTTATTTGGAGGGTTTCGGGACAGCTGACTACGAGCAGTACTTC. Translated: CASSYLEGFGTADYEQYF.

This chain links TRBV5-3 with TRBJ1-4; no firm D call. TRBV5-3 is recorded as an ORF, its role being uncertain. This CDR3 is built from 15 residues. The germline V and J ends were trimmed by 0 bases and 2 bases, with 8 bases remaining between them. CDR3 bases: TGTGCCAGAAGCTTGGGGCCCTGGACTAATGAAAAACTGTTTTTT. Its translation: CARSLGPWTNEKLFF.

This clone has a handful of counts. The chain couples TRBV7-9 to TRBJ1-5, with 8 bases fitting TRBD1. The CDR3 loop spans 16 amino acids. V lost 5 bases to trimming and J lost 0 bases; unmatched junction nucleotides: 6. Germline CDR1 and CDR2: SEHNR and FQNEAQ (reference sequence). The CDR3 sequence is CASSHSDRDSNQPQHF. In DNA form, the CDR3 reads TGTGCCAGCAGCCATTCGGACAGGGATAGCAATCAGCCCCAGCATTTT.

The chain recombines TRBV5-4 with TRBJ2-7, with TRBD1 identical over 9 bases. Germline loops: CDR1 SGHNT, CDR2 YYREEE (reference sequence). The length of the CDR3 is 15 residues. V lost 3 bases, J lost 2 bases, and 6 bases stayed unmatched. CDR3 sequence: CASSSGQGGPYEQYF. The CDR3 nucleotides are TGTGCCAGCAGCTCGGGACAGGGAGGCCCCTACGAGCAGTACTTC.

The genes are TRBV5-4 and TRBJ2-1, with 9 bases that match TRBD1. This CDR3 has 16 amino acids. V lost 3 bases and J lost 0; bases outside the gene matches: 4. Germline CDR1 SGHNT, CDR2 YYREEE (reference sequence). The DNA of the CDR3 is TGTGCCAGCAGCTCCGGGACAGGGAGCTCCTACAATGAGCAGTTCTTC. This translates into CASSSGTGSSYNEQFF.

The V gene is TRBV11-3, the J gene TRBJ1-6, with 7 bases fitting TRBD1. The germline V gene encodes CDR1 SGHNT and CDR2 YENEEA. The J segment lost 5 bases and the V segment lost 8 bases, leaving 0 bases of the junction unmatched. The CDR3 is 12 amino acids. This chain's CDR3 is CASGTDNSPLHF. CDR3 in DNA: TGTGCCAGCGGGACAGATAATTCACCCCTCCACTTT.

This clone was counted only a few times. The chain uses TRBV28 and TRBJ2-6; TRBD1 aligns across 7 bases. The germline V gene has CDR1 MDHEN and CDR2 SYDVKM. The CDR3 extends over 14 amino acids. V trimming: 7 bases; J trimming: 4 bases; junction bases outside the gene matches: 4. The chain's CDR3 is CASTRGSGANVLTF. Written as DNA, the CDR3 is TGTGCCAGCACCAGGGGGTCAGGGGCCAACGTCCTGACTTTC. The whole variable domain, remainder taken from reference TRBV28 and TRBJ2-6, is DVKVTQSSRYLVKRTGEKVFLECVQDMDHENMFWYRQDPGLGLRLIYFSYDVKMKEKGDIPEGYSVSREKKERFSLILESASTNQTSMYLCASTRGSGANVLTFGAGSRLTVL.

The rearrangement links TRBV10-3 to TRBJ2-1, with 8 bases matching TRBD1. CDR3 size: 21 residues. Trimming removed 0 bases from V and 2 bases from J; junction bases left unmatched: 18. Per the germline V gene, CDR1 is ENHRY and CDR2 is SYGVKD. The CDR3 sequence is CAISESPGQDINGGAYNEQFF. The CDR3 nucleotides are TGTGCCATCAGTGAGTCGCCGGGACAGGACATCAATGGGGGCGCCTACAATGAGCAGTTCTTC.

This chain uses TRBV18 with TRBJ2-3, with a possible D match to TRBD1 (6 bases). The CDR3 sequence is 16 residues long. The germline V and J ends were trimmed by 3 bases and 5 bases, with 18 bases remaining between them. Germline lookup yields CDR1 KGHSH and CDR2 LQKENI. CDR3 region: CASSPPTGQSGDTQYF. The CDR3 nucleotides are TGTGCCAGCTCACCCCCGACGGGACAATCAGGAGATACGCAGTATTTT.

The chain is built from TRBV5-1 and TRBJ2-3; D possibly corresponds to TRBD1 (6 bases). The germline V gene encodes CDR1 SGHRS and CDR2 YFSETQ. V was pared by 0 bases and J by 5 bases, with 7 bases between. The CDR3 covers 13 residues. The CDR3 reads CASSLEGGDTQYF. The DNA of the CDR3 is TGCGCCAGCAGCTTGGAAGGGGGAGATACGCAGTATTTT.

The chain recombines TRBV18 with TRBJ2-5; 8 nucleotides align to TRBD2. After removal of 0 bases from V and 7 bases from J, the junction contained 10 bases not matched to a gene. The CDR3 totals 16 residues. In germline, CDR1 is KGHSH, CDR2 LQKENI. The CDR3 reads CASSPPSGRAIGTQYF. CDR3 nucleotide sequence: TGTGCCAGCTCACCACCTTCCGGGAGGGCCATCGGGACCCAGTACTTC. The full variable domain, its missing parts supplied by reference TRBV18 and TRBJ2-5, is NAGVMQNPRHLVRRRGQEARLRCSPMKGHSHVYWYRQLPEEGLKFMVYLQKENIIDESGMPKERFSAEFPKEGPSILRIQQVVRGDSAAYFCASSPPSGRAIGTQYFGPGTRLLVL.